These 11 T cell receptor beta chains were all obtained from the same sample, sequenced in a study of identical twins. TCRdb passed the 5' RACE reads through MiXCR, listing each CDR3 protein once. The table includes hundreds of thousands of distinct CDR3 sequences, about 7.5% detected once. In addition, the sample was reused for a study of yellow fever vaccine responses in identical twins.

What was sequenced was memory (CD45RO+) T cells sorted from blood. These receptors were collected from a woman aged 18 to 35 in good health.

This clonotype was picked up many times. The chain is built from TRBV5-5 and TRBJ1-5; D may be TRBD1 (5 bases). V shed 4 bases and J shed 1 base, with 15 bases lying between them. CDR1 and CDR2 (germline): SGHKS, YYEKEE (reference sequence). There are 16 residues in the CDR3. The CDR3 protein is CASSPTGAVSNQPQHF. The CDR3 DNA reads as TGTGCCAGCAGCCCAACCGGGGCCGTGAGCAATCAGCCCCAGCATTTT.

On this clonotype itself: One end of the junction does not line up with germline, which may come from a read error. The chain has TRBV10-3 and TRBJ2-6; 9 bases match TRBD1. Per germline, CDR1 ENHRY and CDR2 SYGVKD. CDR3 length: 14 amino acids. The CDR3 sequence: CAISESTGGNVLTF. The CDR3 coding sequence is TGTGCCATCAGTGAGTCGACAGGGGGCAACGTCCTGACTTTC.

V gene TRBV6-5 combines with J gene TRBJ2-2, with 9 bases lining up with TRBD2. J gave up 5 bases and V 2 bases, and 9 bases lay outside the gene matches. The CDR3 extends over 17 amino acids. Germline CDR1 reads MNHEY; CDR2 reads SVGAGI. The CDR3 protein is CASSYGTSPSATGELFF. The CDR3 DNA reads as TGTGCCAGCAGTTACGGGACTAGCCCATCAGCGACCGGGGAGCTGTTTTTT.

The rearrangement uses TRBV28 and TRBJ2-4; 12 bases map to TRBD2. This CDR3 spans 14 amino acids. The V gene's germline CDR1 is MDHEN and CDR2 SYDVKM. J lost 15 bases, V lost 7 bases, and 13 bases had no gene match. CDR3 sequence reads: CASTKGPTSGRTYF. The CDR3 region has the DNA TGTGCCAGCACCAAAGGCCCGACTAGCGGGAGAACGTACTTC. The whole variable domain, filled in from reference TRBV28 and TRBJ2-4, reads DVKVTQSSRYLVKRTGEKVFLECVQDMDHENMFWYRQDPGLGLRLIYFSYDVKMKEKGDIPEGYSVSREKKERFSLILESASTNQTSMYLCASTKGPTSGRTYFGAGTRLSVL.

The chain couples TRBV7-8 to TRBJ2-7; D is perhaps TRBD2 (5 bases). Germline V CDR1 and CDR2: SGHVS, FQNEAQ. The CDR3 spans 13 residues. Trimming removed 0 bases from V and 4 bases from J, with 7 bases in between. The CDR3 reads CASSLAREYEQYF. CDR3 bases: TGTGCCAGCAGCTTAGCAAGGGAGTACGAGCAGTACTTC.

This clonotype was seen repeatedly, ten times or more. V and J are TRBV24-1 and TRBJ2-5; 8 bases line up with TRBD2. The CDR3 is made up of 16 amino acids. Germline lookup yields CDR1 KGHDR and CDR2 SFDVKD. Trimming at V came to 7 bases and at J to 5 bases, leaving 14 bases not matched to a gene. The CDR3, as DNA: TGTGCCACCAGCCCCTCCGGGACTAGAGAGTGGGAGACCCAGTACTTC. This sequence encodes CATSPSGTREWETQYF.

There are many counts of this clonotype. V and J are TRBV6-5 and TRBJ2-3; a weak D match, TRBD1 (5 bases). The V end was cut by 0 bases, the J end by 0 bases, with 10 bases between. There are 16 residues in the CDR3. Germline V gene lookup returns CDR1 MNHEY and CDR2 SVGAGI. CDR3 in DNA: TGTGCCAGCAGTTACTCGAGTCCAGGGAGCACAGATACGCAGTATTTT. Translating it yields CASSYSSPGSTDTQYF.

This clonotype was counted between two and nine times. This rearrangement joins TRBV6-2 or TRBV6-3 to TRBJ2-3, with 10 bases lining up with TRBD2. This CDR3 spans 16 amino acids. V lost 6 bases to trimming and J lost 5 bases; unmatched junction nucleotides: 11. Germline-derived CDR1 and CDR2 are MNHEY and SVGEGT. This chain's CDR3 is CASRHSWTSGRDTQYF. CDR3 bases: TGTGCCAGCAGGCACTCCTGGACTAGCGGCAGAGATACGCAGTATTTT.

This clonotype was found many times. The chain joins TRBV20-1 to TRBJ2-7, with 8 nucleotides matching TRBD1. CDR1 and CDR2 (germline): DFQATT, SNEGSKA (reference sequence). V shed 4 bases, J shed 2 bases, and the junction held 7 bases outside the gene matches. This CDR3 spans 14 amino acids. The CDR3 is CSAISGGPTYEQYF. The CDR3 region has the DNA TGCAGTGCTATATCAGGGGGCCCAACCTACGAGCAGTACTTC.

This clonotype was observed many times. The CDR3 is CASSADSYSNQPQHF. CDR3 nucleotides: TGTGCCAGCAGCGCGGACAGTTATAGCAATCAGCCCCAGCATTTT. V gene TRBV7-9 combines with J gene TRBJ1-5; D is perhaps TRBD1 (6 bases). The CDR3 is 15 amino acids. The V gene's germline CDR1 is SEHNR and CDR2 FQNEAQ (reference sequence). V was cut by 5 bases and J by 0 bases, with 11 bases left in between.

This clonotype came up a few times. This sequence joins TRBV5-1 and TRBJ1-4; no clear D gene. Germline V gene lookup returns CDR1 SGHRS and CDR2 YFSETQ. V was clipped by 0 bases and J by 2 bases, with 5 bases between them. The CDR3 consists of 14 residues. CDR3 sequence reads: CASSLEATNEKLFF. In DNA form, the CDR3 reads TGCGCCAGCAGCTTGGAGGCCACTAATGAAAAACTGTTTTTT. The full variable domain, its missing parts supplied by reference TRBV5-1 and TRBJ1-4, is KAGVTQTPRYLIKTRGQQVTLSCSPISGHRSVSWYQQTPGQGLQFLFEYFSETQRNKGNFPGRFSGRQFSNSRSEMNVSTLELGDSALYLCASSLEATNEKLFFGSGTQLSVL.